These T cell receptor beta chains were read from a single sample in a study of shared clonotypes between healthy human individuals. The repertoire was sequenced with immunoSEQ multiplex PCR; TCRdb's copy has only in-frame clones and lacks some. The table shows some 1 million clones, with roughly 80% occurring only once. Sequencing was carried out using memory CD4+ T cells sorted from blood. These TCRs come from a man aged 18 to 35 in good health. Each CDR3 is given with its conserved first and last residue. D genes are given only for firm matches. Clone size is shown for a subset of rows, as once, few, many or a class of expanded clone.

CDR3nt: TGCGCCAGCAGCCGTGGACAGGGAAGTGGCACTGAAGCTTTCTTT
CDR3aa: CASSRGQGSGTEAFF
j_gene: TRBJ1-1
v_gene: TRBV4-3
len: 15
abundance: -
d_gene: TRBD1

CDR3nt: TGTGCCAGCAGCCAAGTGTCGGGGGATTGGAATGAGCAGTTCTTC
CDR3aa: CASSQVSGDWNEQFF
j_gene: TRBJ2-1
v_gene: TRBV4-2
len: 15
abundance: few
d_gene: -

CDR3nt: TGTGCCAGCAGCGTAGCTCCAGGACTAGCTTTCGAGCAGTACTTC
CDR3aa: CASSVAPGLAFEQYF
j_gene: TRBJ2-7
v_gene: TRBV9
len: 15
abundance: -
d_gene: TRBD2

CDR3nt: TGTGCCAGCACCCAGACGGGCAGATCGAACACTGAAGCTTTCTTT
CDR3aa: CASTQTGRSNTEAFF
j_gene: TRBJ1-1
v_gene: TRBV6-5
len: 15
abundance: -
d_gene: -

CDR3nt: TGCGCCAGCAGCCTCCGGGACAGGGGGCATCTTGAGCAGTACTTC
CDR3aa: CASSLRDRGHLEQYF
j_gene: TRBJ2-7
v_gene: TRBV5-1
len: 15
abundance: -
d_gene: TRBD1

CDR3nt: TGTGCCAGCAGCTTAGGCGCAGGGGAAAATTCACCCCTCCACTTT
CDR3aa: CASSLGAGENSPLHF
j_gene: TRBJ1-6
v_gene: TRBV5-6
len: 15
abundance: -
d_gene: -

CDR3nt: TGTGCCAGCAGCTTAGATAAAAGCAATCAGCCCCAGCATTTT
CDR3aa: CASSLDKSNQPQHF
j_gene: TRBJ1-5
v_gene: TRBV7-2
len: 14
abundance: -
d_gene: -

CDR3nt: TGTGCCAGTAGTTTACAGGGGAGCCGGCTCACTGAAGCTTTCTTT
CDR3aa: CASSLQGSRLTEAFF
j_gene: TRBJ1-1
v_gene: TRBV19
len: 15
abundance: -
d_gene: TRBD1

CDR3nt: TGTGCTAGCAGCTTAAGGGCAGGGTTTGAGCAGTTCTTC
CDR3aa: CASSLRAGFEQFF
j_gene: TRBJ2-1
v_gene: TRBV7-7
len: 13
abundance: -
d_gene: -

CDR3nt: TGTGCCAGCAAGGCGGGTAGCAGCTACAATGAGCAGTTCTTC
CDR3aa: CASKAGSSYNEQFF
j_gene: TRBJ2-1
v_gene: TRBV2
len: 14
abundance: once
d_gene: -

CDR3nt: TGCGCCAGCAGCCCCCAGGTAGCGGGAGTAGAGGCGACCCAGTACTTC
CDR3aa: CASSPQVAGVEATQYF
j_gene: TRBJ2-5
v_gene: TRBV5-1
len: 16
abundance: -
d_gene: TRBD2